The source of this T cell receptor (beta chain) is a study of T cells in Graves' hyperthyroidism and ophthalmopathy (dated by TCRdb to between 2018 and 2021). Study-level background: Peripheral blood samples were taken at the time of initial diagnosis, prior to any treatment. For training and testing, the 80 to 100 patients in the discovery cohort were randomly divided in a 7:3 ratio. Prospective prediction of ophthalmopathy was tested in an independent validation cohort of some 19 hyperthyroidism patients and 17 patients who later progressed to ophthalmopathy. To identify distinguishing TCR V-J signatures, a discovery cohort of some 100 patients was used, comprising 40 to 45 with Graves' ophthalmopathy and under 60 with stable Graves' hyperthyroidism. The paper describes TCR Vbeta CDR3 sequencing of 135 peripheral blood samples, made up of 43 ophthalmopathy patients, roughly 72 hyperthyroidism patients and 17 progressor patients. In six Graves' hyperthyroidism patients, the study also compared T-cell repertoires from thyroid tissue with T-cell repertoires from blood. After sampling, hyperthyroidism patients received methimazole starting at 30 mg daily, and ophthalmopathy patients received high-dose intravenous methylprednisolone. General findings and caveats noted by the study authors: Most expanded thyroid clonotypes (frequency above 0.001) were also detected in blood, suggesting blood repertoires may reflect thyroid immune responses. A 13 V-J signature model separated ophthalmopathy from stable hyperthyroidism, with approximately 86% sensitivity and roughly 81% specificity in cross-validation and 80%/75% in testing. Sample size was not statistically predetermined, and investigators were not blinded to group allocation. In validation, the model predicted progression to ophthalmopathy a median of 6.5 months before onset, with approximately 71% sensitivity and 72.22% specificity.

Ophthalmopathy patients had moderately to severely active disease, Clinical Activity Score of at least 3, NOSPECS grade of at least 4, and duration under 3 months. Patients with uncontrolled infections, other autoimmune diseases, pregnancy or lactation were excluded. Diagnoses relied on clinical symptoms, serum thyroxine and TRAb, thyroid ultrasound and orbital computed tomography. PBMCs were isolated from 10 ml of fresh peripheral blood by Ficoll-Paque density gradient centrifugation. Total RNA was extracted using Trizol reagent, and RNA quality was assessed on an Agilent 2100 Bioanalyzer. This clonotype was counted between two and nine times. Its antigen is unknown. The input lacks base qualities; no much larger clone sits a single base away. TCR beta CDR3 regions were amplified from RNA transcripts. The first round of RT-PCR for the TCR CDR3 was performed with the HTBI primer set and the Qiagen OneStep RT-PCR kit. Libraries were constructed in a second round of multiplex PCR, after which size selection and purification were carried out. Libraries were sequenced paired-end with 100 bp reads on an Illumina HiSeq2000. As for the authors' bioinformatics: Raw data were processed with SOAPnuke, discarding reads with adapters, uncalled bases, mean Phred below 15, or no exact constant-primer or identifier match. COPE v1.2.5 was used to merge high-quality paired reads, and clonotypes were defined as unique nucleotide sequences. MiTCR v1.1 was used to align the clonotypes against IMGT TRBV, TRBD and TRBJ reference segments. The analysis included only V-J combinations with a frequency above 0.0001, which together covered roughly 99% of the repertoires. The TCS score was defined as the ratio of F50 (clonal expansion) to E x V (chaos), calculated using BLOSUM62-based TCRdist between CDR3 peptides within each V-J. Welch's t-statistics and random forest reduced 514 V-J features to 10 to 15, which were used in a naive Bayes classifier (R e1071). TCRdb cleaned the public reads at Q25 with fastp, built clones with MiXCR and kept in-frame beta chains. Each entry merges the rows of one CDR3 protein and shows their most common DNA and genes. The V and J calls were not made by the authors but by TCRdb's processing. The sample profile shows under 400,000 distinct CDR3 sequences; roughly 15% of them were found once. The top ten hold roughly a fifth of the sample.

Here V drops 1 base and J drops 2 bases, and the junction holds 4 bases not matched to any gene. CDR1 and CDR2, per the germline V gene, are SGHRS and YFSETQ. Taken from cysteine to phenylalanine, the CDR3 has 15 residues. The only DNA kept is the CDR3, 45 bases in frame from the first base. The receptor chain draws on TRBV5-1 and TRBJ2-5, with TRBD2 matching 8 junction bases. Sequences were obtained from blood. This sequence originates from a woman aged 60 to 75 with Graves' ophthalmopathy. In nucleotide form, the sequence is TGCGCCAGCAGCTTGTTCGGGAGGGGACAAGAGACCCAGTACTTC. Its coded protein is CASSLFGRGQETQYF. Extended through the reference TRBV5-1 and TRBJ2-5 proteins, this CDR3 yields the full variable domain: KAGVTQTPRYLIKTRGQQVTLSCSPISGHRSVSWYQQTPGQGLQFLFEYFSETQRNKGNFPGRFSGRQFSNSRSEMNVSTLELGDSALYLCASSLFGRGQETQYFGPGTRLLVL.